This T cell receptor beta chain was documented in a study of blood T cell repertoires in COVID-19. In terms of age and location, participants ranged from roughly 18 to 90 years and lived in about 25 US areas. Participants' reported clinical history set cohort assignment. Donors in Cohort 3 counted as recovered after two negative PCRs, clearance, or symptom resolution. Study processing details: Reference gene primer amplification yielded estimated nucleated cell counts. Clones were sequenced by immunoSEQ multiplex PCR, and TCRdb holds only the in-frame ones, with some missing. The D gene and trimming were derived from the DNA, and the V and J assignments and clone size from that table. The sample yields more than 400,000 clones, about nine tenths seen once. CDR3 size: 13 residues. Germline V CDR1 and CDR2: LGHDT, YNNKEL (reference sequence). V was pared by 1 base and J by 3 bases, with 6 bases between.

This TCR was recovered from a man in his late teens or twenties who had recovered from COVID-19. Material: PBMCs or T cells enriched from blood (not recorded which). The chain is built from TRBV3-1 (or the pseudogene TRBV3-2) and TRBJ2-5; D call uncertain. As DNA, the CDR3 is TGTGCCAGCAGCCAAGTACCAGAAGAGACCCAGTACTTC. Its translation is CASSQVPEETQYF.